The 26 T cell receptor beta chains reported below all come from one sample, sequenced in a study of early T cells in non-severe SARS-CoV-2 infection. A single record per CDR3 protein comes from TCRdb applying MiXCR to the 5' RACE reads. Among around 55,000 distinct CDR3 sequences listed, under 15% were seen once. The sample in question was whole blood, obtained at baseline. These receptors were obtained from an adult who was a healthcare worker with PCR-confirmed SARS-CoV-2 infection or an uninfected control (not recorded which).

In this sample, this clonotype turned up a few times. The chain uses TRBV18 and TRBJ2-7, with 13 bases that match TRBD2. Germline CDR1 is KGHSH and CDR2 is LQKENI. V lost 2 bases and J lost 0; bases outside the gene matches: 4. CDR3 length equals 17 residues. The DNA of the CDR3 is TGTGCCAGCTCACCAACTAGCGGGGGGGCCAGCTCCTACGAGCAGTACTTC. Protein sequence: CASSPTSGGASSYEQYF.

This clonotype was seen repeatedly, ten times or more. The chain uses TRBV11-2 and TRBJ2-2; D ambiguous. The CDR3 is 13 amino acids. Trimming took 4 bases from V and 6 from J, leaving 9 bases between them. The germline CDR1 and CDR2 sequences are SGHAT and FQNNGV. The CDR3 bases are TGTGCCAGCAGCTCCATGCGGTCCGGGGAGCTGTTTTTT. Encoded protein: CASSSMRSGELFF.

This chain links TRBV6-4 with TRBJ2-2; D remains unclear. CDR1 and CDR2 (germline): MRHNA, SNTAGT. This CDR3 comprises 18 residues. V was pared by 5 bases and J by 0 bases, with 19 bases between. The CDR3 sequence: CASSSLLVEIPNTGELFF. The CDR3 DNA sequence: TGTGCCAGCAGTTCCCTCCTTGTTGAGATACCGAACACCGGGGAGCTGTTTTTT.

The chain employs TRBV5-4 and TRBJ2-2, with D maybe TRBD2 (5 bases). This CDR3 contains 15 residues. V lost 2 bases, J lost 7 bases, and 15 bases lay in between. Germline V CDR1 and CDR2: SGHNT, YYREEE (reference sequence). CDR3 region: CASSLLTREHGELFF. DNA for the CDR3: TGTGCCAGCAGCTTACTCACTAGAGAACACGGGGAGCTGTTTTTT.

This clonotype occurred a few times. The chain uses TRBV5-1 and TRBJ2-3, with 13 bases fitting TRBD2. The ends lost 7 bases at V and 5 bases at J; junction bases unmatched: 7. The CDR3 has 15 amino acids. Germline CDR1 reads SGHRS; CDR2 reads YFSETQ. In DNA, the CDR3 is TGCGCCAGCCGGACTAGCGGGGGCCGCGGAGATACGCAGTATTTT. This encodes CASRTSGGRGDTQYF.

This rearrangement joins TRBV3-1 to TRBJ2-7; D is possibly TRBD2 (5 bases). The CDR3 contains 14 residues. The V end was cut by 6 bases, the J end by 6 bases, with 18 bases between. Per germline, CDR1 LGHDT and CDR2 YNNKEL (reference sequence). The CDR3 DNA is TGTGCCAGCAGTCAGAACCATCGGGAAGCCGAGCAGTACTTC. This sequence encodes CASSQNHREAEQYF.

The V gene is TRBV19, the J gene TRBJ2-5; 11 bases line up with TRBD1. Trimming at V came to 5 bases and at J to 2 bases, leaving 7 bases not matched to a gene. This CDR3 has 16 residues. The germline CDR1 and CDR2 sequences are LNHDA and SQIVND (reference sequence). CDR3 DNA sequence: TGTGCCAGTAGTCCCTTCGGGACAGGGGGACAAGAGACCCAGTACTTC. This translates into CASSPFGTGGQETQYF.

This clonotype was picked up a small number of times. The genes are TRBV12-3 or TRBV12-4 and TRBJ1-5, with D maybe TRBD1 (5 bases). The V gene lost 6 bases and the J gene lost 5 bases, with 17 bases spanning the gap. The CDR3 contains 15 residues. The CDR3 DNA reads TGTGCCAGCAGCCAGAATCCGGGGCACGATCAGCCCCAGCATTTT. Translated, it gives CASSQNPGHDQPQHF.

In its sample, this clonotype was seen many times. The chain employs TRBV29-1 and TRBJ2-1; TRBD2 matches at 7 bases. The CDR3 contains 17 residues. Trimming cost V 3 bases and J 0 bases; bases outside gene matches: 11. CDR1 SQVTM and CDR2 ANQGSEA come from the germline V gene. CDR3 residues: CSVDLGGGTHSYNEQFF. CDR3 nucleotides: TGCAGCGTTGATTTGGGCGGGGGAACGCACTCCTACAATGAGCAGTTCTTC.

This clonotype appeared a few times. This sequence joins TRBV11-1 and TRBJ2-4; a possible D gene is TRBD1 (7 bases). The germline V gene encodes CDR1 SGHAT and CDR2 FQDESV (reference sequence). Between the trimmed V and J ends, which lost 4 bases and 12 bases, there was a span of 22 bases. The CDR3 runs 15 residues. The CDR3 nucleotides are TGTGCCAGCAGCTCGACTAGGGGGCGGCCGGGAGCTCAGTACTTC. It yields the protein CASSSTRGRPGAQYF.

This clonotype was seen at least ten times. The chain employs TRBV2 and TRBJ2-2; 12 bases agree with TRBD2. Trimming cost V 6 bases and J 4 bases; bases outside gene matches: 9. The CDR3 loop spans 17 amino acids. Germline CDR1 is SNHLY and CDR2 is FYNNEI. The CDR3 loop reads CASRLLAGGPSTGELFF. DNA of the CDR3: TGTGCCAGCAGACTCCTAGCGGGGGGGCCCAGCACCGGGGAGCTGTTTTTT.

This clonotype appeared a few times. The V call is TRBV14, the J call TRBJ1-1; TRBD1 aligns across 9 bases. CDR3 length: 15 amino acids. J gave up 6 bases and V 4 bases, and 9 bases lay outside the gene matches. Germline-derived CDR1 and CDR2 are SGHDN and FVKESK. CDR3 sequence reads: CASSRQGQGISEAFF. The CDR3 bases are TGTGCCAGCAGCCGCCAGGGACAGGGAATATCTGAAGCTTTCTTT.

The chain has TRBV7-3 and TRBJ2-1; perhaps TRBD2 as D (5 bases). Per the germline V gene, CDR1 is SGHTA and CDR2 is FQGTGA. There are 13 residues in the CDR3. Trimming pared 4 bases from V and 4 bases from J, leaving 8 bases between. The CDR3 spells CASSSDSYNEQFF. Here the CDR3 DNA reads TGTGCCAGCAGCTCGGACTCTTACAATGAGCAGTTCTTC.

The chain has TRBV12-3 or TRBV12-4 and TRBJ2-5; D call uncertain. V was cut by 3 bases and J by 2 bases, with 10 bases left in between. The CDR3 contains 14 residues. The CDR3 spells CASSFIGLQETQYF. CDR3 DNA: TGTGCCAGCAGTTTCATCGGATTACAAGAGACCCAGTACTTC.

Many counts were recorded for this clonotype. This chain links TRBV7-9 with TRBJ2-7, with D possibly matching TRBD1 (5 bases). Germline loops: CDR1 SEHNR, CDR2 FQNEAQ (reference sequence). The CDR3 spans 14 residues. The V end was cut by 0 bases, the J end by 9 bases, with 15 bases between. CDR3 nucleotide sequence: TGTGCCAGCAGCTTAGCGGGGCAGGGATCGGCGCAGTACTTC. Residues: CASSLAGQGSAQYF.

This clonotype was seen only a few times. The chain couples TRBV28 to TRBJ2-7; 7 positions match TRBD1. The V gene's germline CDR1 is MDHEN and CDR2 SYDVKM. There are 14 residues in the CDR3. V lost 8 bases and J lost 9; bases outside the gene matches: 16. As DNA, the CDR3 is TGTGCCAGCGGGCGCCCCTACAGGGGTCCAGGGCAGTACTTC. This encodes CASGRPYRGPGQYF.

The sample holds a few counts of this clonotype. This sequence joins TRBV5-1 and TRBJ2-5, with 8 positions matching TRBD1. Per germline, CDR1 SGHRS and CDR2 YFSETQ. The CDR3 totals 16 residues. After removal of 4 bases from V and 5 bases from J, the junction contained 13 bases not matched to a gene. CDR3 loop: CASSRLTGDGGETQYF. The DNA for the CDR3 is TGCGCCAGCAGCCGATTGACAGGGGACGGCGGCGAGACCCAGTACTTC.

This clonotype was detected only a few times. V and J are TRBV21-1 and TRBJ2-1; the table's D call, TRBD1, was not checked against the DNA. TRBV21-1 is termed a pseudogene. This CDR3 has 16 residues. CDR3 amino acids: CASSKPLHRGPNEQFF. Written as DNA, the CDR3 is TGTGCCAGCAGCAAGCCTTTACACAGGGGGCCGAATGAGCAGTTCTTC.

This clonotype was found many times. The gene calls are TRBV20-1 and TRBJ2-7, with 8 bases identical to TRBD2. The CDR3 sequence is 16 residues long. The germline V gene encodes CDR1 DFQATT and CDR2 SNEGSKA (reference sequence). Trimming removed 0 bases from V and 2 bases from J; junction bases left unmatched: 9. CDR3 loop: CSARDPRTSGTYEQYF. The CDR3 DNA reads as TGCAGTGCTAGAGATCCCCGTACTAGCGGAACCTACGAGCAGTACTTC.

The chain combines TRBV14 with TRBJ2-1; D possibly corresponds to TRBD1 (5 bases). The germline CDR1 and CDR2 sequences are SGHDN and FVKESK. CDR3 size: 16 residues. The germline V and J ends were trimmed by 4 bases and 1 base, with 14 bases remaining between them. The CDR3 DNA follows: TGTGCCAGCAGCCCAATAGGGGCCCAATCCTACAATGAGCAGTTCTTC. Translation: CASSPIGAQSYNEQFF.

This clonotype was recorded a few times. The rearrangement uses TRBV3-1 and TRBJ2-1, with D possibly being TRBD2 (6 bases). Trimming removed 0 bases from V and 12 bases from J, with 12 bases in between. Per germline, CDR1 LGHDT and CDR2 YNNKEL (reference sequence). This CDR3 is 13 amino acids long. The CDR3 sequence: CASSQDSGLWQFF. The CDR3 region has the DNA TGTGCCAGCAGCCAAGATAGCGGCCTCTGGCAGTTCTTC.

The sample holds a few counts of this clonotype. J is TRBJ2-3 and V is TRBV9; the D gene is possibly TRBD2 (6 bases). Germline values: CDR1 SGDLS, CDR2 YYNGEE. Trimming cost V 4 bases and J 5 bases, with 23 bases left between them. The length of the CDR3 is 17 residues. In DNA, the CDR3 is TGTGCCAGCAGCCCCATCTTAGGCGGGGCATCCGGAGATACGCAGTATTTT. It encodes CASSPILGGASGDTQYF.

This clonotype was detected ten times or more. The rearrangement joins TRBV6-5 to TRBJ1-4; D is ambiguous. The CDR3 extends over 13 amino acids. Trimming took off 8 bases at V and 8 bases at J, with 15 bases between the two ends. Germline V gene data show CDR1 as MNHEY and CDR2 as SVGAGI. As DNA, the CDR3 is TGTGCCAGCGGTAGGGTGAGGCGAGAAAAACTGTTTTTT. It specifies CASGRVRREKLFF.

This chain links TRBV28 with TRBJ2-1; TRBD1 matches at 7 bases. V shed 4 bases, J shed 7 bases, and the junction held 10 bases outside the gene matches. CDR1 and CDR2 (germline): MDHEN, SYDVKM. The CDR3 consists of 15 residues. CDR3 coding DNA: TGTGCCAGCAGTTACGACAGGGACGTGACAAATGAGCAGTTCTTC. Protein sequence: CASSYDRDVTNEQFF.

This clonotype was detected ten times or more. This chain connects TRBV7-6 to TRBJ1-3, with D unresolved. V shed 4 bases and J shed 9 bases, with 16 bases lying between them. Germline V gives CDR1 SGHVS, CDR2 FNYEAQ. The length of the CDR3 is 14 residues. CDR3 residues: CASSSGLPTATIYF. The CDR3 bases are TGTGCCAGCAGCTCCGGCCTCCCGACGGCCACCATATATTTT. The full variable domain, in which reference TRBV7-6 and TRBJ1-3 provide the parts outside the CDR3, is GAGVSQSPRYKVTKRGQDVALRCDPISGHVSLYWYRQALGQGPEFLTYFNYEAQQDKSGLPNDRFSAERPEGSISTLTIQRTEQRDSAMYRCASSSGLPTATIYFGEGSWLTVV.

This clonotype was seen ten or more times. The CDR3 sequence is CASSWGPVETSTDTQYF. The CDR3 DNA reads TGCGCCAGCAGCTGGGGACCCGTAGAGACTAGCACAGATACGCAGTATTTT. V gene TRBV5-1 combines with J gene TRBJ2-3; either TRBD1 or TRBD2 may supply D (5 bases each). This CDR3 has 17 amino acids. Trimming left V 3 bases short and J 0 bases short, with 17 bases between. The germline gives CDR1 SGHRS, CDR2 YFSETQ.